Here is one TCR beta chain with its context. The antigen remains unidentified. Assay used: immunoSEQ multiplex PCR; TCRdb lists only in-frame clones, some missing. The table shows 35,000 or so clones, with 70% to 80% occurring only once. The data are from a study of CD4 T cells in relation to SARS-CoV-2 and coronaviruses. In germline, CDR1 is SGHTA, CDR2 FQGNSA. This CDR3 is built from 14 residues. Trimming took off 5 bases at V and 2 bases at J, with 12 bases between the two ends. CD4 enrichment then naive enrichment separated naive from memory CD4+ cells. Sorted naive or memory CD4+ cells met CEF peptides for under eleven days.

Material for sequencing was memory CD4+ T cells from PBMCs, cultured in vitro. This clonotype was sampled from an adult with COVID-19. V is TRBV7-2 and J is TRBJ2-5; tentative D call: TRBD1 (6 bases). The DNA of the CDR3 is TGTGCCAGCAGCACCCCCGACAGGCAAGAGACCCAGTACTTC. Its translation: CASSTPDRQETQYF.